Each of the 31 T cell receptor beta chains below was sequenced from the same sample in a study of blood T cell repertoires in COVID-19. The protocol was immunoSEQ multiplex PCR, while the TCRdb copy is restricted to in-frame clones and leaves out a portion. The sample holds fewer than 600,000 clones, approximately 88% seen once. The sequenced material came from PBMCs or T cells enriched from blood (not recorded which). These receptors were collected from a woman between 40 and 50 years old who had recovered from COVID-19.

Worth noting for this clone: Other DNA sequences in this specimen translate into the identical CDR3. The chain recombines TRBV19 with TRBJ1-1; no firm D call. CDR3 length: 12 amino acids. The ends were cut back, 5 bases at V and 5 bases at J, with 9 bases in the middle. Germline V CDR1 and CDR2: LNHDA, SQIVND (reference sequence). The CDR3 protein is CASSRSGTEAFF. The CDR3 nucleotides are TGTGCCAGTAGTCGGTCGGGAACTGAAGCTTTCTTT.

The genes are TRBV11-3 and TRBJ2-7; no reliable D call. In germline, CDR1 is SGHNT, CDR2 YENEEA. The V and J ends lost 7 bases and 3 bases respectively, with 7 bases between them. This CDR3 region has 11 residues. CDR3 region: CASTNSYEQYF. In DNA, the CDR3 is TGTGCCAGCACTAATAGCTACGAGCAGTACTTC.

The V gene is TRBV7-9, the J gene TRBJ2-1; 10 bases are shared with TRBD2. From germline, CDR1 is SEHNR and CDR2 FQNEAQ (reference sequence). Trimming took 2 bases from V and 15 from J; bases not matched to a gene: 16. The CDR3 is 16 amino acids. The CDR3 DNA is TGTGCCAGCAGCTTACTGTGGGCTAGCGGGAGAGTTCTCTGGTTCTTC. This sequence encodes CASSLLWASGRVLWFF.

This sequence joins TRBV19 and TRBJ2-5, with a tentative D call TRBD1 (5 bases). This CDR3 region has 16 residues. Germline CDR1 is LNHDA and CDR2 is SQIVND (reference sequence). V was trimmed by 3 bases and J by 0 bases, leaving 14 bases between them. CDR3 coding DNA: TGTGCCAGTAGTATTTCAGGGCTCGTGTACCAAGAGACCCAGTACTTC. Amino acid sequence: CASSISGLVYQETQYF.

The chain joins TRBV6-8 to TRBJ2-2; D not resolved. The CDR3 runs to 13 residues. Germline V gives CDR1 MNHGY, CDR2 SAAAGT. Trimming pared 4 bases from V and 2 bases from J, leaving 5 bases between. The CDR3 here is CASSSSNTGELFF. The CDR3 DNA is TGTGCCAGCAGTTCGAGTAACACCGGGGAGCTGTTTTTT.

The CDR3, as DNA: TGTGCCAGCAGTAAGGGACTAGCGGACCAAGAGACCCAGTACTTC. Translated, it gives CASSKGLADQETQYF. The chain employs TRBV2 and TRBJ2-5; 11 bases are shared with TRBD2. CDR1 and CDR2 from the germline V gene are SNHLY and FYNNEI. V lost 5 bases, J lost 0 bases, and 2 bases stayed unmatched. The CDR3 sequence is 15 residues long.

This rearrangement joins TRBV5-1 to TRBJ2-7, with 8 positions matching TRBD2. The germline V gene has CDR1 SGHRS and CDR2 YFSETQ. Unmatched junction bases numbered 4, after V lost 0 bases and J lost 2 bases. This CDR3 comprises 15 residues. The CDR3 DNA follows: TGCGCCAGCAGCTTGGCCACTAGCGGAGCCTACGAGCAGTACTTC. This encodes CASSLATSGAYEQYF. The full variable domain, in which reference TRBV5-1 and TRBJ2-7 provide the parts outside the CDR3, is KAGVTQTPRYLIKTRGQQVTLSCSPISGHRSVSWYQQTPGQGLQFLFEYFSETQRNKGNFPGRFSGRQFSNSRSEMNVSTLELGDSALYLCASSLATSGAYEQYFGPGTRLTVT.

V gene TRBV19 combines with J gene TRBJ2-7; D possibly corresponds to TRBD2 (6 bases). Germline V gene data show CDR1 as LNHDA and CDR2 as SQIVND (reference sequence). The CDR3 is made up of 13 amino acids. V was cut by 6 bases and J by 4 bases, with 13 bases left in between. CDR3 region: CASRRDPDYEQYF. The CDR3 nucleotides are TGTGCCAGTAGGCGGGACCCTGATTACGAGCAGTACTTC.

J is TRBJ1-2 and V is TRBV6-4, with D unresolved. The CDR3 spans 14 residues. The germline CDR1 and CDR2 sequences are MRHNA and SNTAGT. V lost 2 bases to trimming and J lost 4 bases, with 11 bases between them. This chain's CDR3 is CASSDRVRGYGYTF. In nucleotides, the CDR3 is TGTGCCAGCAGTGACAGGGTTCGGGGCTATGGCTACACCTTC.

The chain recombines TRBV11-3 with TRBJ1-6; 7 bases match TRBD1. After removal of 6 bases from V and 7 bases from J, the junction contained 9 bases not matched to a gene. CDR1 and CDR2 (germline): SGHNT, YENEEA. The CDR3 has 15 residues. DNA for the CDR3: TGTGCCAGCAGTCCTAGAGGGGACAGAAATTCACCCCTCCACTTT. Its protein is CASSPRGDRNSPLHF. The full variable domain, in which reference TRBV11-3 and TRBJ1-6 provide the parts outside the CDR3, is EAGVVQSPRYKIIEKKQPVAFWCNPISGHNTLYWYLQNLGQGPELLIRYENEEAVDDSQLPKDRFSAERLKGVDSTLKIQPAELGDSAVYLCASSPRGDRNSPLHFGNGTRLTVT.

V usage is TRBV2 and J usage is TRBJ2-5, with TRBD1 as a possible D gene (6 bases). V was clipped by 2 bases and J by 5 bases, with 15 bases between them. Germline CDR1 and CDR2: SNHLY and FYNNEI. The CDR3 is made up of 15 amino acids. The CDR3: CASSEQGQGSETQYF. The DNA for the CDR3 is TGTGCCAGCAGTGAACAGGGGCAGGGAAGCGAGACCCAGTACTTC.

This clone was seen once. Written as DNA, the CDR3 is TGCGCCAGCAGCCCAGGGCCCTCTAACTATGGCTACACCTTC. Translated: CASSPGPSNYGYTF. This chain links TRBV4-3 with TRBJ1-2; possibly TRBD1 for D (5 bases). This CDR3 region has 14 residues. Trimming cost V 4 bases and J 0 bases, with 9 bases left between them. CDR1 LGHNA and CDR2 YSLEER come from the germline V gene.

The V and J genes are TRBV29-1 and TRBJ1-2; 10 positions match TRBD1. Per germline, CDR1 SQVTM and CDR2 ANQGSEA. After removal of 1 base from V and 8 bases from J, the junction contained 7 bases not matched to a gene. The CDR3 runs 14 residues. This chain's CDR3 is CSVEGDRGRGGYTF. DNA of the CDR3: TGCAGCGTTGAAGGAGACAGGGGGCGAGGAGGCTACACCTTC.

The gene calls are TRBV9 and TRBJ2-2; D perhaps matches TRBD1 (6 bases). The CDR3 has 18 amino acids. Germline CDR1 and CDR2: SGDLS and YYNGEE. The V end lost 0 bases, the J end lost 1 base, and 16 bases lay between the germline ends. CDR3 residues: CASSVASKGDRNTGELFF. The DNA of the CDR3 is TGTGCCAGCAGCGTAGCCTCAAAGGGGGATAGGAACACCGGGGAGCTGTTTTTT.

The chain uses TRBV29-1 and TRBJ1-1; D may be TRBD1 (6 bases). CDR3 length: 12 amino acids. The germline V gene encodes CDR1 SQVTM and CDR2 ANQGSEA. V was pared by 6 bases and J by 2 bases, with 10 bases between. In nucleotides, the CDR3 is TGCAGCGTAGGGACAAGCAACACTGAAGCTTTCTTT. Its translation is CSVGTSNTEAFF.

This clone was found a few times. CDR3 in DNA: TGTGCCAGCAGTGACCCGGGACAGGGGACAGGTCAGCCCCAGCATTTT. Translated, it gives CASSDPGQGTGQPQHF. The chain recombines TRBV6-1 with TRBJ1-5, with 10 positions matching TRBD1. CDR3 size: 16 residues. Germline V gives CDR1 MNHNS, CDR2 SASEGT. V shed 3 bases, J shed 6 bases, and the junction held 8 bases outside the gene matches.

The V and J genes are TRBV6-5 and TRBJ2-3; 7 bases line up with TRBD2. There are 15 residues in the CDR3. The germline V gene has CDR1 MNHEY and CDR2 SVGAGI. V lost 7 bases, J lost 1 base, and 8 bases stayed unmatched. The CDR3 spells CASKWGREGTDTQYF. CDR3 sequence (DNA): TGTGCCAGCAAATGGGGGAGGGAGGGCACAGATACGCAGTATTTT.

The chain carries TRBV11-2 and TRBJ2-7, with D perhaps TRBD2 (6 bases). CDR3 length equals 14 residues. The germline V and J ends were trimmed by 3 bases and 5 bases, with 14 bases remaining between them. The germline CDR1 and CDR2 sequences are SGHAT and FQNNGV. CDR3 coding DNA: TGTGCCAGCAGCTTTGGGGGGAGCATAAACGAGCAGTACTTC. It yields the protein CASSFGGSINEQYF.

V usage is TRBV25-1 and J usage is TRBJ1-6; D is uncertain. The ends were cut back, 7 bases at V and 0 bases at J, with 16 bases in the middle. The CDR3 extends over 17 amino acids. Germline CDR1 and CDR2: MGHDK and SYGVNS. CDR3 DNA: TGTGCCAGCACCTCGCCGACGGGTAGCTCCTATAATTCACCCCTCCACTTT. Translation gives CASTSPTGSSYNSPLHF. Based on the CDR3 plus reference TRBV25-1 and TRBJ1-6, the full variable domain is EADIYQTPRYLVIGTGKKITLECSQTMGHDKMYWYQQDPGMELHLIHYSYGVNSTEKGDLSSESTVSRIRTEHFPLTLESARPSHTSQYLCASTSPTGSSYNSPLHFGNGTRLTVT.

This sequence joins TRBV10-3 and TRBJ2-3, with a possible D match to TRBD2 (7 bases). This CDR3 is built from 15 residues. Germline V lookup: CDR1 ENHRY, CDR2 SYGVKD. Trimming pared 4 bases from V and 2 bases from J, leaving 13 bases between. CDR3 bases: TGTGCCATCAGTGGGAGCGGGACACACACAGATACGCAGTATTTT. Its translation is CAISGSGTHTDTQYF.

The gene calls are TRBV5-6 and TRBJ1-6; 10 bases are a match to TRBD1. The CDR3 contains 16 residues. V trimming: 2 bases; J trimming: 8 bases; junction bases outside the gene matches: 7. From germline, CDR1 is SGHDT and CDR2 YYEEEE. The chain's CDR3 is CASSFKDRGLYSPLHF. The CDR3 DNA follows: TGTGCCAGCAGCTTTAAAGACAGGGGGCTTTATTCACCCCTCCACTTT. The full variable domain, in which reference TRBV5-6 and TRBJ1-6 provide the parts outside the CDR3, is DAGVTQSPTHLIKTRGQQVTLRCSPKSGHDTVSWYQQALGQGPQFIFQYYEEEERQRGNFPDRFSGHQFPNYSSELNVNALLLGDSALYLCASSFKDRGLYSPLHFGNGTRLTVT.

V gene TRBV3-1 (or the pseudogene TRBV3-2) combines with J gene TRBJ1-2; 9 bases map to TRBD1. Germline V gene sequence: CDR1 LGHDT, CDR2 YNNKEL (reference sequence). V lost 4 bases and J lost 7; bases outside the gene matches: 4. This CDR3 has 13 amino acids. The CDR3 sequence is CASSLGTGPGYTF. For the CDR3, the DNA is TGTGCCAGCAGCCTAGGGACAGGGCCTGGCTACACCTTC.

The chain couples TRBV12-3 or TRBV12-4 to TRBJ1-5; D is ambiguous. V was pared by 4 bases and J by 5 bases, with 6 bases between. This CDR3 is 12 amino acids long. CDR3 DNA sequence: TGTGCCAGCAGTTCCCGTTATCAGCCCCAGCATTTT. Protein sequence: CASSSRYQPQHF.

CDR3 nucleotides: TGTGCCATCGGCAGTACTAACTATGGCTACACCTTC. Its protein is CAIGSTNYGYTF. The gene calls are TRBV10-3 and TRBJ1-2; unclear D gene. The V and J ends lost 8 bases and 0 bases respectively, with 7 bases between them. The CDR3 extends over 12 amino acids. Looked up from germline, CDR1 is ENHRY and CDR2 is SYGVKD.

The chain recombines TRBV19 with TRBJ1-6, with D unclear. CDR1 is LNHDA and CDR2 is SQIVND in the germline V gene (reference sequence). V was pared by 3 bases and J by 8 bases, with 11 bases between. This CDR3 is built from 14 residues. CDR3 in amino acids: CASSIARTDSPLHF. CDR3 DNA sequence: TGTGCCAGTAGTATCGCAAGGACTGATTCACCCCTCCACTTT.

CDR3 coding DNA: TGTGCCAGCCGCGAGGGTCTTCTCACAGATACGCAGTATTTT. Encoded protein: CASREGLLTDTQYF. The chain couples TRBV2 to TRBJ2-3; TRBD2 might be the D (5 bases). The germline V and J ends were trimmed by 8 bases and 2 bases, with 14 bases remaining between them. CDR1 is SNHLY, CDR2 FYNNEI, per germline. The length of the CDR3 is 14 residues. Based on the CDR3 plus reference TRBV2 and TRBJ2-3, the full variable domain is EPEVTQTPSHQVTQMGQEVILRCVPISNHLYFYWYRQILGQKVEFLVSFYNNEISEKSEIFDDQFSVERPDGSNFTLKIRSTKLEDSAMYFCASREGLLTDTQYFGPGTRLTVL.

The V call is TRBV7-6, the J call TRBJ2-7, with 14 bases lining up with TRBD2. V lost 5 bases, J lost 5 bases, and 11 bases stayed unmatched. The CDR3 loop spans 17 amino acids. Per germline, CDR1 SGHVS and CDR2 FNYEAQ. The DNA of the CDR3 is TGTGCCAGCAGCGATAACGATGGGACTAGCGGGAGACACGAGCAGTACTTC. Its protein is CASSDNDGTSGRHEQYF.

This clone showed up just once. This sequence joins TRBV27 and TRBJ2-1; unclear D gene. V shed 3 bases and J shed 2 bases, with 8 bases lying between them. This CDR3 is built from 14 residues. CDR1 is MNHEY and CDR2 is SMNVEV in the germline V gene (reference sequence). DNA of the CDR3: TGTGCCAGCAGTTTGGCTAGACCCTACAATGAGCAGTTCTTC. This encodes CASSLARPYNEQFF.

The chain combines TRBV27 with TRBJ1-2; 12 nucleotides align to TRBD1. The CDR3 is 16 amino acids. Germline lookup yields CDR1 MNHEY and CDR2 SMNVEV (reference sequence). V shed 3 bases and J 4 bases; nucleotides not matched to a gene: 6. The DNA for the CDR3 is TGTGCCAGCAGTTTCGGGACAGGGGGCCTCGGCTATGGCTACACCTTC. Protein: CASSFGTGGLGYGYTF.

This clone was picked up a small number of times. The J gene is TRBJ2-7, the V gene TRBV27; D is possibly TRBD1 (7 bases). The germline gives CDR1 MNHEY, CDR2 SMNVEV (reference sequence). This CDR3 spans 17 amino acids. V lost 6 bases, J lost 5 bases, and 26 bases lay in between. The chain's CDR3 is CASSPVEGAPSYHEQYF. CDR3 DNA: TGTGCCAGCAGCCCCGTGGAGGGGGCTCCGTCTTACCACGAGCAGTACTTC.

The chain combines TRBV7-9 with TRBJ1-2, with D perhaps TRBD1 (5 bases). CDR3 length: 12 amino acids. V was pared by 4 bases and J by 8 bases, with 11 bases between. The germline CDR1 and CDR2 sequences are SEHNR and FQNEAQ (reference sequence). CDR3 region: CASSSRERGYTF. CDR3 DNA sequence: TGTGCCAGCAGCTCCAGGGAACGAGGCTACACCTTC.